This TCR beta chain emerged from a study of cytomegalovirus exposure and HLA in healthy donors. Study observations and caveats: The authors enumerated around 150 TCR beta chains as linked to cytomegalovirus. A later analysis reported that several of the most significant clusters appeared to be linked to common viral pathogens, among them Epstein-Barr virus.

In regard to this clone: No antigen is known for it.

The PCR made use of 60 Vbeta and 13 Jbeta primers. Some clones are missing from TCRdb's copy, which holds only in-frame ones; the method was immunoSEQ multiplex PCR. This sample has 110,000 to 150,000 clones, with around 67% found just once. The ends lost 2 bases at V and 9 bases at J; junction bases unmatched: 8. The CDR3 is made up of 15 amino acids. CDR1 is GTSNPN and CDR2 is SVGIG in the germline V gene (reference sequence). This TCR was sampled from a man aged 18 to 30 in good health and CMV-seropositive. This sequence joins TRBV30 and TRBJ2-1; 12 bases fit TRBD2. The material sequenced was PBMCs. The CDR3 loop reads CAWSTLAGGPVEQFF. DNA of the CDR3: TGTGCCTGGAGTACTCTAGCGGGAGGGCCGGTTGAGCAGTTCTTC.